This TCR beta chain originates from a study of Tregs in tolerant kidney transplant recipients. Study-level points and caveats: Expanding Tregs on activated donor B cells appeared to best identify donor-specific TCRbeta clones. This study did not directly address biological reproducibility.

The CDR3 spans 11 residues. The germline gives CDR1 MNHEY, CDR2 SVGAGI. About this clone: Its antigen is as yet unknown. The junction and the germline gene differ at one end; a read error may be behind it.

TCRdb's table, derived via immunoSEQ multiplex PCR, lists solely in-frame clones and lacks some. The sample gives 70,000 to 95,000 clones, 80% to 95% of which show up once; approximately 0.37% is in the top ten. The genes are TRBV6-5 and TRBJ2-7, with D uncertain. The material sequenced was Tregs from blood, taken before the transplant. This sequence originates from a human donor who received a combined kidney and bone marrow transplant. CDR3 sequence (DNA): TGTGCCAGCAGTCCCTCCTCCGAGCAGTACTTC. Residues: CASSPSSEQYF.